This TCR beta chain was documented in a study of cytomegalovirus exposure and HLA in healthy donors. Overall study findings and caveats: Subsequent analysis found a tendency for first-cohort TCR clusters to co-occur within the 120 or so validation repertoires. Researchers reported that a few CMV-associated chains were confirmed in vitro as CMV antigen-specific.

Assay: immunoSEQ multiplex PCR; the TCRdb copy retains only in-frame clones and omits some. The table lists some 150,000 clones, approximately 90% of them singletons, with about 0.7% in the top ten. Germline V gives CDR1 SGHNT, CDR2 YYREEE (reference sequence). The CDR3 is 15 amino acids. V was shortened by 0 bases and J by 6 bases, with 15 bases between the two germline ends. With respect to this clone: Antigen: not known.

Sequences were obtained from PBMCs. This receptor was obtained from a man aged 18-30 years in good health and CMV-seronegative. The chain carries TRBV5-4 and TRBJ1-1, with unresolved D. CDR3 protein: CASSLGRSATPEAFF. Written as DNA, the CDR3 is TGTGCCAGCAGCTTGGGGAGGTCAGCCACTCCTGAAGCTTTCTTT.